This TCR beta chain is from a study of control samples from healthy donors and cancer patients. The CDR3 length is 14 residues. With 8 bases removed from V and 5 bases from J, the gap between germline ends came to 13 bases. Germline V CDR1 and CDR2: MNHNY, SVGAGI (reference sequence). Libraries were prepared by immunoSEQ multiplex PCR; TCRdb keeps only in-frame clonotypes and omits some of them. The sample consists of under 150,000 clones, 87% of them appearing once. Sequenced sample: blood. This receptor was obtained from a man aged 55 to 70 in good health. This sequence joins TRBV6-6 and TRBJ1-6; a possible D gene is TRBD1 (6 bases). CDR3 residues: CASREGGDNSPLHF. CDR3 DNA: TGTGCCAGCCGCGAGGGGGGGGATAATTCACCCCTCCACTTT.